Given below is one TCR beta chain in context. What it recognizes is unknown. The sample originates from a study of cytomegalovirus exposure and HLA in healthy donors. Study findings and constraints: When analyzed later, the rates of TCR association showed variation by HLA locus, with DRB1 the most and HLA-C the fewest.

V lost 5 bases and J 4 bases, leaving 23 bases between the germline ends. The V gene's germline CDR1 is PRHDT and CDR2 FYEKMQ (reference sequence). There are 17 residues in the CDR3. Primers: 60 Vbeta forward and 13 Jbeta reverse. Sequenced by immunoSEQ multiplex PCR; TCRdb stores in-frame clones only, minus some. The sample lists 90,000 to 150,000 clones, around three quarters occurring once. The receptor was derived from a woman aged 25 to 39 in good health and CMV-seropositive. The chain uses TRBV13 and TRBJ2-5; D uncertain. Sequenced material: PBMCs. DNA of the CDR3: TGTGCCAGCAGCCGCCGAGAAACTCCGTGGTCCGTAGAGACCCAGTACTTC. It translates to CASSRRETPWSVETQYF.